This TCR beta chain appears in the sequencing data of a study of blood T cell repertoires in COVID-19. Study-level background: Specimens from acute and convalescent COVID-19 originated in the United States, Italy and Spain. PBMCs, B-cell-depleted T cells, or T cells provided the cDNA or gDNA that made up the material.

Seattle participants joined during active infection and were tracked over time. Per the study methods: By means of reference gene primer amplification, nucleated cell counts were estimated. Sequenced by immunoSEQ multiplex PCR; TCRdb stores in-frame clones only, minus some. V, J and clone size reflect that table, while D and trimming were determined from the DNA. This table holds roughly 130,000 clones, about 87% found once. CDR3 length: 11 amino acids. Per the germline V gene, CDR1 is GTSNPN and CDR2 is SVGIG (reference sequence). Trimming shortened V by 3 bases and J by 3 bases, and 5 bases separated the two germline ends.

The sequenced sample was peripheral blood. This TCR came from a human donor with COVID-19, enrolled during active disease. The donor label of this sample is uncertain. The chain couples TRBV30 to TRBJ1-1; the D is unclear. The DNA for the CDR3 is TGTGCCTGGAGACGGGACACTGAAGCTTTCTTT. It codes for CAWRRDTEAFF.